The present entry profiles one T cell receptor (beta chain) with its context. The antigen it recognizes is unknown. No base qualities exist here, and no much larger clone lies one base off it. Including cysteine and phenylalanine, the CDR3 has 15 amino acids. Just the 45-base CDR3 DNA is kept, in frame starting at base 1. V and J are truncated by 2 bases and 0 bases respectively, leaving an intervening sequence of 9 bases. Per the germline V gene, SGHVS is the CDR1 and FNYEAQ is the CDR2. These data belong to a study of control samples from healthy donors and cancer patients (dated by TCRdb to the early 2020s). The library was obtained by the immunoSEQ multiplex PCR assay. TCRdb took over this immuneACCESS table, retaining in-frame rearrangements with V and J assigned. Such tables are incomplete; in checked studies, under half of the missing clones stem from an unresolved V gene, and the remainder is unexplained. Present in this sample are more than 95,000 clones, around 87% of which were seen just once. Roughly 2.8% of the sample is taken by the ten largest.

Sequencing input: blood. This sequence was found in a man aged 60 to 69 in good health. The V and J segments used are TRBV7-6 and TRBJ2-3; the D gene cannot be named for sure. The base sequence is TGTGCCAGCAGCTTATCAGTAACTAGCACAGATACGCAGTATTTT. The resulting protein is CASSLSVTSTDTQYF.